Sequencing of this T cell receptor (beta chain) was carried out in a study of monozygotic twins with inflammatory bowel disease. Study conclusions and caveats: It was observed that concordant and discordant twins did not differ in repertoire similarity, possibly given limited power.

One entry per CDR3 protein, without DNA, is what TCRdb gives after re-calling the 5' RACE reads. The sample has about 160,000 distinct CDR3 sequences. As concerns this clonotype: What it binds is not known.

CDR1 and CDR2 from the germline V gene are SGHTA and FQGNSA. This CDR3 contains 15 residues. This chain connects TRBV7-2 to TRBJ1-2; TCRdb's D gene call, TRBD1, goes unchecked for lack of DNA. The receptor was isolated from a human donor with ulcerative colitis or Crohn's disease, or a healthy co-twin of an affected twin (not recorded which). The sequenced sample was blood. CDR3 protein: CAISTGGLFGYGYTF.